These 8 T cell receptor beta chains were sequenced from one sample in a study of cytomegalovirus exposure and HLA in healthy donors. The data were produced by immunoSEQ multiplex PCR, yet TCRdb's version contains in-frame clones alone and is incomplete. This repertoire shows 130,000 to 150,000 clones, 75% to 90% found once; its top ten account for about 10%. The sequenced sample consisted of PBMCs. These receptors were obtained from a woman aged 18-29 years in good health and CMV-seropositive.

The chain uses TRBV13 and TRBJ2-3; D is perhaps TRBD2 (7 bases). Germline assignment: CDR1 PRHDT and CDR2 FYEKMQ (reference sequence). The CDR3 is made up of 17 amino acids. Trimming shortened V by 3 bases and J by 2 bases, and 18 bases separated the two germline ends. The CDR3 DNA reads as TGTGCCAGCAGCTTGGTCGGACTAGAGGGGGTCACAGATACGCAGTATTTT. Protein sequence: CASSLVGLEGVTDTQYF.

The rearrangement links TRBV18 to TRBJ2-5; 7 nucleotides match TRBD2. The CDR3 is 14 residues long. CDR1 is KGHSH and CDR2 is LQKENI in the germline V gene. Trimming took 4 bases from V and 5 from J; bases not matched to a gene: 7. The CDR3 sequence: CASSRDYLRETQYF. The CDR3 nucleotides are TGTGCCAGCTCACGGGACTACCTACGGGAGACCCAGTACTTC.

The chain combines TRBV30 with TRBJ1-3; D is unclear. The CDR3 consists of 16 residues. Germline V gene lookup returns CDR1 GTSNPN and CDR2 SVGIG (reference sequence). V was shortened by 0 bases and J by 0 bases, with 12 bases between the two germline ends. The CDR3 DNA is TGTGCCTGGAGTGTGTATCCACTAATCTCTGGAAACACCATATATTTT. It is translated as CAWSVYPLISGNTIYF.

CDR3 DNA sequence: TGCGCCAGCAGCTCGAGACAGGGGGTCACAGATACGCAGTATTTT. Its translation is CASSSRQGVTDTQYF. The chain is built from TRBV5-1 and TRBJ2-3, with 9 positions matching TRBD1. Germline-derived CDR1 and CDR2 are SGHRS and YFSETQ. The CDR3 spans 15 residues. After removal of 3 bases from V and 2 bases from J, the junction contained 4 bases not matched to a gene.

This clone was seen a single time. The chain is built from TRBV7-3 and TRBJ1-1, with D tentatively TRBD1 (5 bases). There are 15 residues in the CDR3. The V gene lost 5 bases and the J gene lost 0 bases, with 13 bases spanning the gap. Germline values: CDR1 SGHTA, CDR2 FQGTGA. This CDR3 reads CASSRTGHLNTEAFF. In DNA form, the CDR3 reads TGTGCCAGCAGCCGCACAGGACACCTGAACACTGAAGCTTTCTTT.

The V call is TRBV4-1, the J call TRBJ2-7; D unclear. This CDR3 has 14 amino acids. Deletions cut 1 base from V and 2 bases from J, with 9 bases between. Germline CDR1 reads MGHRA; CDR2 reads YSYEKL. The CDR3 nucleotides read TGCGCCAGCAGCCAAGTAGTGGAGACCTACGAGCAGTACTTC. Encoded protein: CASSQVVETYEQYF.

This clone has a handful of counts. CDR3 DNA: TGTGCCAGCAGCTTGGGTTCTCGGAACACTGAAGCTTTCTTT. It yields the protein CASSLGSRNTEAFF. The chain has TRBV5-5 and TRBJ1-1; D gene unclear. Germline V lookup: CDR1 SGHKS, CDR2 YYEKEE (reference sequence). V lost 0 bases and J lost 1, with 7 bases in between. This CDR3 contains 14 residues.

The chain joins TRBV5-1 to TRBJ2-1, with 10 positions matching TRBD2. CDR3 length: 16 residues. CDR1 and CDR2 (germline): SGHRS, YFSETQ. V trimming: 0 bases; J trimming: 4 bases; junction bases outside the gene matches: 4. The CDR3 loop is CASSLVPAGGYNEQFF. CDR3 coding DNA: TGCGCCAGCAGCTTGGTCCCAGCGGGGGGGTACAATGAGCAGTTCTTC.